This TCR beta chain was documented in a study of T cells in Graves' hyperthyroidism and ophthalmopathy. The study enrolled patients aged 18 to 65 with newly diagnosed hyperthyroidism of under 2 months' duration. Fresh peripheral blood, 8 to 10 ml of it, supplied the PBMCs. This clonotype was observed at least ten times. Antigen specificity is unknown. RNA transcripts provided the source from which TCR beta CDR3 regions were amplified. Carried out on the TCR CDR3, a first-round RT-PCR used the HTBI primer set. One entry per CDR3 protein results from TCRdb running MiXCR on the multiplex PCR reads. The sample lists 450,000 to 650,000 distinct CDR3 sequences; around 20% were seen once. V shed 3 bases and J 5 bases; nucleotides not matched to a gene: 4. Germline loops: CDR1 LNHDA, CDR2 SQIVND (reference sequence). The CDR3 runs 14 residues. Study-level findings and limits: Blood held most thyroid clonotypes expanded above 0.001 frequency.

The receptor comes from a young man with Graves' hyperthyroidism. The rearrangement links TRBV19 to TRBJ1-2; TRBD1 aligns across 9 bases. The sequencing input was blood. CDR3 in DNA: TGTGCCAGTAGTATTACAGGGGGCGCGTATGGCTACACCTTC. Protein: CASSITGGAYGYTF.